These T cell receptor beta chains were read from a single sample in a study of OX40 agonist ivuxolimab in advanced cancers. TCRdb's copy holds only in-frame clones and misses some; the assay was immunoSEQ multiplex PCR. The table includes about 73,000 clones, about 87% detected once. Here the sequenced sample was CD4+ or CD8+ T cells sorted from blood, taken in a trial of the OX40 agonist ivuxolimab. All receptors come from an adult with an advanced solid tumor such as melanoma, head and neck, liver or kidney cancer. CDR3s include the opening cysteine and the closing phenylalanine or tryptophan. Fields, in order: clone size, V gene, J gene, CDR3 protein. Expanded clones get a size class; other rows say once, few or many, or leave the size out.

>once|TRBV29-1|TRBJ2-2
CSAASNFGELFF
>.|TRBV7-9|TRBJ1-3
CASRGSEGSRNTIYF
>.|TRBV4-1|TRBJ1-4
CASSQVAGSSNEKLFF
>.|TRBV19|TRBJ1-1
CASRKTGDLTEAFF
>.|TRBV4-1|TRBJ2-7
CASSQVTAWSSYEQYF
>.|TRBV27|TRBJ1-1
CASSLGGRTEAFF
>.|TRBV30|TRBJ2-7
CAWRGDRGEQYF
>.|TRBV27|TRBJ2-3
CASSLDSLGQYF
>.|TRBV4-2|TRBJ1-2
CASSSGTAYGYTF
>few|TRBV5-1|TRBJ2-1
CASSSGLTYNEQFF
>.|TRBV7-9|TRBJ2-6
CASSSTLPSSGANVLTF
>.|TRBV10-3|TRBJ2-1
CAISQAGVEQFF
>.|TRBV25-1|TRBJ1-2
CACRGGGGYTF
>.|TRBV2|TRBJ2-7
CAKGLAGYEQYF
>.|TRBV7-2|TRBJ2-1
CASSFWTGAGNEQFF
>.|TRBV7-3|TRBJ2-1
CASSLGNNEQFF
>.|TRBV5-1|TRBJ2-3
CASTLWSGISTDTQYF
>.|TRBV11-2|TRBJ2-7
CASSQTSPSTYEQYF
>.|TRBV11-1|TRBJ2-5
CASSLGAAGHQETQYF
>.|TRBV14|TRBJ2-1
CASSQRHYEQFF
>once|TRBV6-5|TRBJ2-7
CASRIGQGLYEQYF
>.|TRBV5-6|TRBJ2-3
CASSLGQGTAQYF